This T cell receptor (beta chain) was recorded in a study of cytomegalovirus exposure and HLA in healthy donors. Study-level points and caveats: Later on, an analysis found that several of the most significant clusters appeared to be linked to common viral pathogens, which included parvovirus B19. Presence/absence analyses supposed approximately even sequencing depth among donors.

CDR3 size: 13 residues. The V and J ends lost 8 bases and 1 base respectively, with 11 bases between them. CDR1 and CDR2 from the germline V gene are MDHEN and SYDVKM. A multiplex PCR was run with 60 Vbeta primers and 13 Jbeta primers. The data were produced by immunoSEQ multiplex PCR, yet TCRdb's version contains in-frame clones alone and is incomplete. The table includes 60,000 to 75,000 clones, 85% to 90% detected once. For this clone: What it binds is not known.

The V gene is TRBV28, the J gene TRBJ2-5; D possibly corresponds to TRBD2 (6 bases). The material sequenced was PBMCs. The receptor was isolated from a woman in her twenties or thirties in good health and CMV-seropositive. The CDR3 loop is CASVPAGQETQYF. CDR3 bases: TGTGCCAGCGTTCCAGCGGGCCAAGAGACCCAGTACTTC.